This T cell receptor (beta chain) was obtained from a study of cytomegalovirus exposure and HLA in healthy donors. General study findings and limits: A prior analysis recorded that most TCR beta V segments were productive about 87% or about 30% of the time.

Both 60 Vbeta primers and 13 Jbeta primers went into the PCR. TCRdb keeps only in-frame clones here, not all; method: immunoSEQ multiplex PCR. There are 150,000 to 250,000 clones in the sample, with 0.74% held by the top ten. There are 15 residues in the CDR3. V dropped 2 bases and J dropped 1 base, with 12 bases sitting between them. Germline CDR1 and CDR2: SGHDN and FVKESK. Concerning this clone: Its antigen is not identified.

The sequencing sample was made of PBMCs. This TCR came from a boy younger than 18 in good health and CMV-seronegative. The chain has TRBV14 and TRBJ2-7; tentative D call: TRBD1 (6 bases). The CDR3 coding sequence is TGTGCCAGCAGCCAAAAACAGGGCCCTTCCTACGAGCAGTACTTC. Translated, it gives CASSQKQGPSYEQYF.